This section outlines one TCR beta chain sequence together with its context. Its matching antigen is unknown. A second PCR of 7 to 11 cycles used a sample-barcoded 5' primer and a J-beta primer mix. TCRdb reprocessed the 5' RACE reads via MiXCR and lists one record per CDR3 protein. The repertoire holds 550,000 to 700,000 distinct CDR3 sequences, with approximately 30% as singletons. The sample providers were healthy Caucasian people from Russia, aged roughly 6 to 95. The data derive from a study of blood T cells in healthy people across ages. Whole-study findings and limits: With donor CMV status unknown, expanded clonotype changes were possibly confounded. Researchers deemed the diversity estimates from one million T cells underestimates.

This CDR3 spans 14 amino acids. Germline V lookup: CDR1 SNHLY, CDR2 FYNNEI. Trimming took off 8 bases at V and 3 bases at J, with 17 bases between the two ends. The clonotype originates from a woman between 65 and 79 years old in good health. The V gene is TRBV2, the J gene TRBJ2-7; D may be TRBD1 (6 bases). The sample was blood. The CDR3 DNA is TGTGCCAGCGCGACGGGACATACCTACTACGAGCAGTACTTC. Amino acids: CASATGHTYYEQYF. The variable domain in full, with the rest retrieved from reference TRBV2 and TRBJ2-7, is EPEVTQTPSHQVTQMGQEVILRCVPISNHLYFYWYRQILGQKVEFLVSFYNNEISEKSEIFDDQFSVERPDGSNFTLKIRSTKLEDSAMYFCASATGHTYYEQYFGPGTRLTVT.